This record looks at one T cell receptor beta chain sequence and its context. The antigen remains undetermined. Using a J-beta primer mix together with a sample-barcoded 5' primer, a second PCR was run for roughly 7 to 11 cycles. TCRdb reanalysed the 5' RACE reads using MiXCR and keeps one entry per CDR3 protein. This table holds about 1,400,000 distinct CDR3 sequences, almost 60% found once. Germline CDR1 is SNHLY and CDR2 is FYNNEI. Trimming stripped 5 bases from V and 4 bases from J, with 11 bases between. The CDR3 consists of 14 residues. These data originate in a study of blood T cells in healthy people across ages. Study-wide context: About one barcoded beta molecule per two T cells came from capture by template switching.

Study-wide points: The study found more naive CD4+ cells and higher diversity in long-lived than aged donors.

The chain combines TRBV2 with TRBJ1-4; weak D call: TRBD1 (5 bases). The sequenced sample was blood. The sequence derives from a man aged 18 to 35 in good health. CDR3 loop: CASSSTEYNEKLFF. CDR3 DNA sequence: TGTGCCAGCAGTTCGACAGAGTATAATGAAAAACTGTTTTTT.